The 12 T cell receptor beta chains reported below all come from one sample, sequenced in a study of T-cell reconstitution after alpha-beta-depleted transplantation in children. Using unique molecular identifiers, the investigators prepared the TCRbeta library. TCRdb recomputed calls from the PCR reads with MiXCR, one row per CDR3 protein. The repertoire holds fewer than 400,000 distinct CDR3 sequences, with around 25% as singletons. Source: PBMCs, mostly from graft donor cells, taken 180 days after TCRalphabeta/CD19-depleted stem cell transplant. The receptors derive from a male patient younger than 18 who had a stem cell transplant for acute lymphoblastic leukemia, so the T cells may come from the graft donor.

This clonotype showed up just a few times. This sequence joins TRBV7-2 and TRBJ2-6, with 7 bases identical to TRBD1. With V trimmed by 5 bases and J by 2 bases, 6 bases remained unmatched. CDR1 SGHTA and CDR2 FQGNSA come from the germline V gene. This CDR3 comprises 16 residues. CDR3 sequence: CASSRDRVAGANVLTF. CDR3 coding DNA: TGTGCCAGCAGCCGCGACAGGGTTGCTGGGGCCAACGTCCTGACTTTC.

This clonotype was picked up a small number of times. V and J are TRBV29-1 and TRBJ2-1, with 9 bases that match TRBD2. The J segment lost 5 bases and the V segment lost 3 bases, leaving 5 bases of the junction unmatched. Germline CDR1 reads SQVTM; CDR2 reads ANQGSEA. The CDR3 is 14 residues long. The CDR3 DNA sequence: TGCAGCGTTGATCGGCTAGCGGGGCACAATGAGCAGTTCTTC. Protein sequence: CSVDRLAGHNEQFF.

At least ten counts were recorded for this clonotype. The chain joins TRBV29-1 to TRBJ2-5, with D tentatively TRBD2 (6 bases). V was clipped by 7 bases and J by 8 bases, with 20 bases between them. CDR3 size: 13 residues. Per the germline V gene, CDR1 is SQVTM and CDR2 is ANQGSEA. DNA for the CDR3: TGCAGCGCTGTGAAACGGACGGGAGATACCCAGTACTTC. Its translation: CSAVKRTGDTQYF. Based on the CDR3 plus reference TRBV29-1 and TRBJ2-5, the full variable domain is SAVISQKPSRDICQRGTSLTIQCQVDSQVTMMFWYRQQPGQSLTLIATANQGSEATYESGFVIDKFPISRPNLTFSTLTVSNMSPEDSSIYLCSAVKRTGDTQYFGPGTRLLVL.

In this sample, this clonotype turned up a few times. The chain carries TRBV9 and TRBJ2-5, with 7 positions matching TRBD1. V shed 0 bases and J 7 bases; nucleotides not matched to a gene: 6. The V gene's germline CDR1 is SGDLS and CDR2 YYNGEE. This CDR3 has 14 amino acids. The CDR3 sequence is CASSVGGGAGTQYF. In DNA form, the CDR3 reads TGTGCCAGCAGCGTAGGAGGGGGCGCTGGGACCCAGTACTTC.

CDR3 nucleotide sequence: TGTGCCAGCAGTGACCCCCGACAGGTCAACAATGAGCAGTTCTTC. It specifies CASSDPRQVNNEQFF. V usage is TRBV25-1 and J usage is TRBJ2-1; TRBD1 might be the D (6 bases). The CDR3 is made up of 15 amino acids. Trimming cost V 3 bases and J 5 bases, with 14 bases left between them. Germline CDR1 MGHDK, CDR2 SYGVNS.

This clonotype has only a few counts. The CDR3 sequence is CASSNPLHGGTPSGNTIYF. The DNA of the CDR3 is TGTGCCAGCAGCAACCCCCTTCACGGGGGTACCCCCTCTGGAAACACCATATATTTT. The V call is TRBV21-1, the J call TRBJ1-3; TRBD1 was called by the table and not checked on the DNA. TRBV21-1 is classified as a pseudogene. The CDR3 spans 19 residues.

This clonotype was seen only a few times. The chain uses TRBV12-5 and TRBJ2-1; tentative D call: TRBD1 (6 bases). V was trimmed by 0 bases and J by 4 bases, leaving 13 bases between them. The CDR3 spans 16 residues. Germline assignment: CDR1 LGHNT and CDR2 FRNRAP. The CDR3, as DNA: TGTGCTAGTGGTTTGGTACCAGGGGTCCCTTACAATGAGCAGTTCTTC. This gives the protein CASGLVPGVPYNEQFF.

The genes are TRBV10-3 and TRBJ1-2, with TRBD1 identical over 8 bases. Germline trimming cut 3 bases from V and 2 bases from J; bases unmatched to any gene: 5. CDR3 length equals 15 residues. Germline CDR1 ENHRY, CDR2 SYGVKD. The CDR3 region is CAISDFDRGNYGYTF. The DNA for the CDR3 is TGTGCCATCAGTGACTTCGACAGGGGCAACTATGGCTACACCTTC.

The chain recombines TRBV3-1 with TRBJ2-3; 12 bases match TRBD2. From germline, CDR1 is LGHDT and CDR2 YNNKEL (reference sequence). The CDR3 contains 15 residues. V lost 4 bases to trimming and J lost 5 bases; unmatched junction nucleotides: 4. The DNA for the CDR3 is TGTGCCAGCAGCCCTAGCGGGAGGGGGGGAGATACGCAGTATTTT. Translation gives CASSPSGRGGDTQYF.

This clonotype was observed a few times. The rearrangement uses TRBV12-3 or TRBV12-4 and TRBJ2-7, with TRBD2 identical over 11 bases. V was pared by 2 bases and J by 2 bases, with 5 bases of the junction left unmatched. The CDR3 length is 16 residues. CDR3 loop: CASSLSTSGRTYEQYF. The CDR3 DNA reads TGTGCCAGCAGTTTATCAACTAGCGGGAGAACCTACGAGCAGTACTTC.

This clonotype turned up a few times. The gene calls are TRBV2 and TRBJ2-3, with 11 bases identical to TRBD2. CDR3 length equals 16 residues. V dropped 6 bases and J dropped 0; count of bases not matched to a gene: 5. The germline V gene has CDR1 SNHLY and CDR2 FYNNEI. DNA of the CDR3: TGTGCCAGCAGCGGGACTAGCGGCTTTAGCACAGATACGCAGTATTTT. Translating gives CASSGTSGFSTDTQYF.

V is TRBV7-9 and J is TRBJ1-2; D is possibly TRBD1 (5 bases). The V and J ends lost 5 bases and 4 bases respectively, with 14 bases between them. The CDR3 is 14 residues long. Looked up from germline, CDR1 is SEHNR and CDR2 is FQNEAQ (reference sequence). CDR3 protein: CASSRTGQGYGYTF. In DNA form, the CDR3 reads TGTGCCAGCAGCAGAACGGGGCAAGGCTATGGCTACACCTTC.